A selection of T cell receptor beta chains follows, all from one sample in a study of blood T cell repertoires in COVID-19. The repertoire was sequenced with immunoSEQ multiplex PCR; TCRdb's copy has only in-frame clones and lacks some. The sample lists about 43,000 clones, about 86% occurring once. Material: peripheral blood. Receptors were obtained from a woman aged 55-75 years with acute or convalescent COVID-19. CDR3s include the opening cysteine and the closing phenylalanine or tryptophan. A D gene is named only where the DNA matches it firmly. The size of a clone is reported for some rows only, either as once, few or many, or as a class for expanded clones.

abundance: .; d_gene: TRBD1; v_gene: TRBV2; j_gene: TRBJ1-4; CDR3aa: CASSGKTGLGEKLFF; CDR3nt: TGTGCCAGCAGCGGAAAGACAGGGTTGGGTGAAAAACTGTTTTTT
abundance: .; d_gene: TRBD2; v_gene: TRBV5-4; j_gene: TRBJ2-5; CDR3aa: CASSSRGSGGSQETQYF; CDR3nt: TGTGCCAGCAGCTCAAGGGGAAGCGGGGGGTCTCAAGAGACCCAGTACTTC
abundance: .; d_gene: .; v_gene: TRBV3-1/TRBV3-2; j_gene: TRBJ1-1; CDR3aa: CASSQGQAPAAFF; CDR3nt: TGTGCCAGCAGCCAAGGCCAGGCCCCTGCCGCTTTCTTT
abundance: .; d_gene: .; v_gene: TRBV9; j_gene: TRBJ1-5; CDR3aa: CASSVGTAYQPQHF; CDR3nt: TGTGCCAGCAGCGTAGGGACAGCTTATCAGCCCCAGCATTTT
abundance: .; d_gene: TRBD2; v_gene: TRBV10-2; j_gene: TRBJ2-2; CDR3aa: CASSVAGGGELFF; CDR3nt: TGCGCCAGCAGTGTAGCGGGAGGCGGGGAGCTGTTTTTT
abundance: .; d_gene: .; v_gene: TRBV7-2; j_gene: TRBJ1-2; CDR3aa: CASSLVWQGSYGYTF; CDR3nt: TGTGCCAGCAGCTTAGTATGGCAGGGGAGCTATGGCTACACCTTC
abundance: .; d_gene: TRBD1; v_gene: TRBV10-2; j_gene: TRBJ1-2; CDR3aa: CASSGTGDYGYTF; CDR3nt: TGCGCCAGCAGCGGGACAGGGGACTATGGCTACACCTTC
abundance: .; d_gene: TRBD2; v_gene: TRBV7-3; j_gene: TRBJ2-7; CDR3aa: CASSSWGLAGEQYF; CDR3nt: TGTGCCAGCAGCTCCTGGGGACTAGCGGGAGAGCAGTACTTC
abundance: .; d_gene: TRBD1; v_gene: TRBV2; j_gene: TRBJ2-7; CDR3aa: CASLDRGAYEQYF; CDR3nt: TGTGCCAGCTTAGACAGGGGAGCCTACGAGCAGTACTTC
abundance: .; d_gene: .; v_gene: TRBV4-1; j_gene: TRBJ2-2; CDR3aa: CASSQDLRRQGRTGELFF; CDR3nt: TGCGCCAGCAGCCAAGATCTCCGGCGGCAGGGGCGGACCGGGGAGCTGTTTTTT
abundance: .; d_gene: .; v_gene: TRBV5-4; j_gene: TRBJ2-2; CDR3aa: CASSSPDSNTGELFF; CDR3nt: TGTGCCAGCAGTTCACCGGACTCGAACACCGGGGAGCTGTTTTTT
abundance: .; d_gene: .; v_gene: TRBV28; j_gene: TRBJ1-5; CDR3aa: CASSLAGGYQPQHF; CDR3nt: TGTGCCAGCAGTTTAGCGGGGGGCTATCAGCCCCAGCATTTT
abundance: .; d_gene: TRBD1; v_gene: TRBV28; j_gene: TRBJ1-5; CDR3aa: CASSRGTGGLNQPQHF; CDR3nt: TGTGCCAGCAGTCGCGGGACAGGGGGGCTCAACCAGCCCCAGCATTTT
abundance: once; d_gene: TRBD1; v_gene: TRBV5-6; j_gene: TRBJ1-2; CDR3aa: CASSFFEPSTGRNYGYTF; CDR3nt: TGTGCCAGCAGCTTTTTTGAGCCGTCGACAGGGCGAAACTATGGCTACACCTTC
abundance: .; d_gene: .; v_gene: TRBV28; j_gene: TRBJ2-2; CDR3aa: CASRRPRDGLRGELFF; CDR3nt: TGTGCCAGCAGGCGTCCGCGGGACGGGCTGCGCGGGGAGCTGTTTTTT
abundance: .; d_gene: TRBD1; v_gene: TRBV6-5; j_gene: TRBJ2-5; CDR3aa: CASSRTGMSETQYF; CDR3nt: TGTGCCAGCTCGAGGACAGGGATGTCAGAGACCCAGTACTTC
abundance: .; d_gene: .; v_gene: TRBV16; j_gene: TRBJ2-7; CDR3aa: CASSQSMVGSGHEQYF; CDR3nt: TGTGCCAGCAGCCAATCCATGGTCGGCTCAGGGCACGAGCAGTACTTC
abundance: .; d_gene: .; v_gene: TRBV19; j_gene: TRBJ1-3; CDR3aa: CASSIGGRGEVNTIYF; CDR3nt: TGTGCCAGTAGTATCGGAGGGCGCGGTGAAGTAAACACCATATATTTT
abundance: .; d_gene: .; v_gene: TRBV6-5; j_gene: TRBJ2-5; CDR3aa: CASSYSSFQETQYF; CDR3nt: TGTGCCAGCAGTTACTCGTCATTCCAAGAGACCCAGTACTTC
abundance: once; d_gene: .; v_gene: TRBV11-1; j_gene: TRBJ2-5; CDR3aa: CASRPRTEPQETQYF; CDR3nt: TGTGCCAGCAGGCCTCGGACAGAGCCTCAAGAGACCCAGTACTTC
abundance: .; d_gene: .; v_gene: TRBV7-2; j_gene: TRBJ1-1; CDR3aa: CASSSAPGRDTEAFF; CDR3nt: TGTGCCAGCAGCTCCGCACCAGGGCGAGACACTGAAGCTTTCTTT
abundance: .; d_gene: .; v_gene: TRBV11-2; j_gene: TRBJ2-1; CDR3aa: CASSPGQGSYNEQFF; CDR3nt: TGTGCCAGCAGCCCCGGACAAGGCTCCTACAATGAGCAGTTCTTC
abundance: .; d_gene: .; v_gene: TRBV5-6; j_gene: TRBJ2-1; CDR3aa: CASSFSGRRDEQFF; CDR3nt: TGTGCCAGCAGCTTTTCCGGGAGAAGGGATGAGCAGTTCTTC
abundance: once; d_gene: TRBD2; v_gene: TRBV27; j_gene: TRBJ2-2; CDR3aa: CASSKKRDERPGRVGELFF; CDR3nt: TGTGCCAGCAGTAAAAAGCGGGACGAGCGGCCCGGGCGGGTCGGGGAGCTGTTTTTT
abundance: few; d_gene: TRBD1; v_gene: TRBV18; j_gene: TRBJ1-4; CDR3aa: CASSSTSPISDRLGLRVKRLFF; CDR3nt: TGTGCCAGCTCATCTACCTCACCAATTTCGGACAGGTTGGGACTGAGGGTGAAAAGACTGTTTTTT
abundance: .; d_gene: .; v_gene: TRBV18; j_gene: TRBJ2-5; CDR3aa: CASSPGMEETQYF; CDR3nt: TGTGCCAGCTCACCAGGCATGGAAGAGACCCAGTACTTC
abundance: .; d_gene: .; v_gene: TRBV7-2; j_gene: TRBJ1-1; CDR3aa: CASSSLPRGNTEAFF; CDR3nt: TGTGCCAGCAGCTCCTTACCCCGGGGGAACACTGAAGCTTTCTTT
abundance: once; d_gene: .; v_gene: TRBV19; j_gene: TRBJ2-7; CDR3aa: CASSIRVDRRYEQYF; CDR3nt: TGTGCCAGTAGTATCAGAGTGGACAGAAGATACGAGCAGTACTTC
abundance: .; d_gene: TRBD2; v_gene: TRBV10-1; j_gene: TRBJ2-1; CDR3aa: CASSPQREVNEQFF; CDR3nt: TGCGCCAGCAGTCCTCAGCGGGAGGTAAATGAGCAGTTCTTC
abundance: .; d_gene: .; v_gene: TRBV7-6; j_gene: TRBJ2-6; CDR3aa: CASSSLQGHSGANVLTF; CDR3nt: TGTGCCAGCAGCTCACTACAGGGTCACTCTGGGGCCAACGTCCTGACTTTC
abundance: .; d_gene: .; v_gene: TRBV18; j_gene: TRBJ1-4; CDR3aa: CASSQGRNEKLFF; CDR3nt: TGTGCCAGCTCACAGGGGCGGAATGAAAAACTGTTTTTT
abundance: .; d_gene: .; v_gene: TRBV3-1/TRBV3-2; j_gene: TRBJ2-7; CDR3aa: CASSQLPSSYEQYF; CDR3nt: TGTGCCAGCAGCCAACTTCCGAGCTCCTACGAGCAGTACTTC
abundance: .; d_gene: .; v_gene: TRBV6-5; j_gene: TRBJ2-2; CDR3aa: CASRATKNTGELFF; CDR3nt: TGTGCCAGCAGAGCTACTAAAAACACCGGGGAGCTGTTTTTT
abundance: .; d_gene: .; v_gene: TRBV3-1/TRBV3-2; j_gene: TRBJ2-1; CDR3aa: CASSLTTYNEQFF; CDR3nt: TGTGCCAGCAGCCTGACTACCTACAATGAGCAGTTCTTC
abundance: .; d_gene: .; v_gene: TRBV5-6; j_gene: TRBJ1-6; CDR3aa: CASSPYSNSPLHF; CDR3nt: TGTGCCAGCAGCCCGTACTCCAATTCACCCCTCCACTTT
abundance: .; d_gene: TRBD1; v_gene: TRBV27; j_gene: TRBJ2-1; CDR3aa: CASSLRGQAFLGGNEQFF; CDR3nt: TGTGCCAGCAGTTTAAGAGGACAGGCTTTTCTAGGGGGCAATGAGCAGTTCTTC
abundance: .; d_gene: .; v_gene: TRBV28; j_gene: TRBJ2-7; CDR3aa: CASSLRDISYEQYF; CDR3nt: TGTGCCAGCAGTTTGAGGGACATATCCTACGAGCAGTACTTC
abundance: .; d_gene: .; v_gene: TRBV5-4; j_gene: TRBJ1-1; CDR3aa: CASSFARSLNTEAFF; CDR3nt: TGTGCCAGCAGCTTCGCGCGTAGTTTGAACACTGAAGCTTTCTTT
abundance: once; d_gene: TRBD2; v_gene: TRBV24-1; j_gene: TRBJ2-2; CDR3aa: CASRGHGAGGTGELFF; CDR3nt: TGTGCCAGTCGGGGCCATGGAGCGGGAGGTACCGGGGAGCTGTTTTTT
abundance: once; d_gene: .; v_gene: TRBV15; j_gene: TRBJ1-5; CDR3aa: CATSRDKGNQPQHF; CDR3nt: TGTGCCACCAGCAGAGATAAGGGGAATCAGCCCCAGCATTTT
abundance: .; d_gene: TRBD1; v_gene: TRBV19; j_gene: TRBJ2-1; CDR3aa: CASSPWPGQSHNEQFF; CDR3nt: TGTGCCAGTAGTCCTTGGCCGGGACAGAGCCACAATGAGCAGTTCTTC
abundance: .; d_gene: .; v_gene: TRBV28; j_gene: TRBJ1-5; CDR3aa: CASSSIQASFNQPQHF; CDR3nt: TGTGCCAGCAGTTCAATACAGGCCTCCTTCAATCAGCCCCAGCATTTT
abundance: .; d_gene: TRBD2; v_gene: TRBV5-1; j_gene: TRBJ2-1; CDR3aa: CASSLVGGSYNEQFF; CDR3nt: TGCGCCAGCAGCTTGGTCGGGGGGTCCTACAATGAGCAGTTCTTC
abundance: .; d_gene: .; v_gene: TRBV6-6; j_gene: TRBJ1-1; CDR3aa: CASSYNSPNTEAFF; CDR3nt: TGTGCCAGCAGTTACAACAGCCCTAACACTGAAGCTTTCTTT
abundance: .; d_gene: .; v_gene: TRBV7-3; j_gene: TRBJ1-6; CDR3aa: CASSPGSGYNSPLHF; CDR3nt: TGTGCCAGCAGTCCGGGGAGCGGGTATAATTCACCCCTCCACTTT
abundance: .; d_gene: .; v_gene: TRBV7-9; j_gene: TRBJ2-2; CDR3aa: CASSLRGLAGELFF; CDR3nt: TGTGCCAGCAGCTTACGGGGATTGGCCGGGGAGCTGTTTTTT
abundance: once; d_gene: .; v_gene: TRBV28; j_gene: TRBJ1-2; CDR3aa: CASSLGQGFGYTF; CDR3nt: TGTGCCAGCAGTTTAGGGCAGGGGTTTGGCTACACCTTC
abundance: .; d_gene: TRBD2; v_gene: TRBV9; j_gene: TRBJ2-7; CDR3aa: CASSASSGRRADEQYF; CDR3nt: TGTGCCAGCAGCGCCTCTAGCGGGAGACGCGCGGACGAGCAGTACTTC
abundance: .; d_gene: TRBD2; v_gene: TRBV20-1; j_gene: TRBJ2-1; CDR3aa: CSASGLAGQSGLYNEQFF; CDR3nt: TGCAGTGCCAGTGGACTAGCGGGACAATCCGGTCTATACAATGAGCAGTTCTTC
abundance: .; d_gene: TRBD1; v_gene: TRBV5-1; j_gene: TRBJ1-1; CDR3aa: CASSVGQSQGAFF; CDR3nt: TGCGCCAGCAGCGTGGGACAGTCACAAGGAGCTTTCTTT
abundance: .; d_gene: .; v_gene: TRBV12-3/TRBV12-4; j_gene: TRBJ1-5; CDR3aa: CASSLGGGQPQHF; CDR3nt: TGTGCCAGCAGTTTGGGAGGTGGTCAGCCCCAGCATTTT
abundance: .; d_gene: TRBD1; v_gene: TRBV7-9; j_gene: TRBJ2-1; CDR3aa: CASSLGQGASGEQFF; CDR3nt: TGTGCCAGCAGCTTAGGGCAGGGGGCTTCGGGTGAGCAGTTCTTC
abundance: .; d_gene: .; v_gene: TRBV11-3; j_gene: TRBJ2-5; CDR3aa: CASSLGVGAETQYF; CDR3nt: TGTGCCAGCAGCTTAGGAGTGGGGGCGGAGACCCAGTACTTC
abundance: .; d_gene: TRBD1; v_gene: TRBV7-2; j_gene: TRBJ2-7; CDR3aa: CASSSDRGSYYEQYF; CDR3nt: TGTGCCAGCAGCTCCGACAGGGGTTCTTACTACGAGCAGTACTTC
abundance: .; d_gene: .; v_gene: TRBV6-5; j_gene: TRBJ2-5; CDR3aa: CASHGTGKTQYF; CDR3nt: TGTGCCAGCCACGGAACAGGGAAGACCCAGTACTTC